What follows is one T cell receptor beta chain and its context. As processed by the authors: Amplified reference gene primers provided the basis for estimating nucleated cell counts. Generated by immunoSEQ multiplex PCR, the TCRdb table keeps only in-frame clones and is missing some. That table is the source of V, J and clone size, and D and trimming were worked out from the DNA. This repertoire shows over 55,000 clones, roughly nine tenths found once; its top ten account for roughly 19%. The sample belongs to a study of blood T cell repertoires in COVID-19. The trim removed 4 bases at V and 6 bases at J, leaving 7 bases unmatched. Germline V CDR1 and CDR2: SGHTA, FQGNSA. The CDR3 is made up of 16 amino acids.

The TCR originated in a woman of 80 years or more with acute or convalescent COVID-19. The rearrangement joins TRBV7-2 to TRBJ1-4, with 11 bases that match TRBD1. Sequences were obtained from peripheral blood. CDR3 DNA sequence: TGTGCCAGCAGCTCCGGGACAGGGGGAGGTTATGAAAAACTGTTTTTT. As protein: CASSSGTGGGYEKLFF.